This TCR beta chain was sequenced for a study of identical twins. Findings and limits, study-wide: Cord blood's abundant beta clonotypes had fewer insertions, unlike memory repertoires.

In every case, the donor was a healthy Caucasian. The V gene's germline CDR1 is MNHEY and CDR2 SMNVEV (reference sequence). This CDR3 has 14 amino acids. V shed 5 bases and J shed 6 bases, with 13 bases lying between them. TCRdb analysed the 5' RACE reads with MiXCR anew, one entry per CDR3 protein. Here the sample spans around 340,000 distinct CDR3 sequences, roughly an eighth being singletons. For this clonotype: Its antigen is not known.

Separately, the same data were catalogued under a study of yellow fever vaccine responses in identical twins. That paper adds: Twins reportedly mounted vaccine T cell responses that seemed partly convergent, partly personalized.

Specimen: CD8+ T cells sorted from blood. The TCR was taken from a woman under 30 in good health. The chain has TRBV27 and TRBJ1-4; TRBD1 might be the D (5 bases). This CDR3 reads CASSPDRGYEKLFF. The CDR3 coding sequence is TGTGCCAGCAGTCCCGACAGAGGATATGAAAAACTGTTTTTT.